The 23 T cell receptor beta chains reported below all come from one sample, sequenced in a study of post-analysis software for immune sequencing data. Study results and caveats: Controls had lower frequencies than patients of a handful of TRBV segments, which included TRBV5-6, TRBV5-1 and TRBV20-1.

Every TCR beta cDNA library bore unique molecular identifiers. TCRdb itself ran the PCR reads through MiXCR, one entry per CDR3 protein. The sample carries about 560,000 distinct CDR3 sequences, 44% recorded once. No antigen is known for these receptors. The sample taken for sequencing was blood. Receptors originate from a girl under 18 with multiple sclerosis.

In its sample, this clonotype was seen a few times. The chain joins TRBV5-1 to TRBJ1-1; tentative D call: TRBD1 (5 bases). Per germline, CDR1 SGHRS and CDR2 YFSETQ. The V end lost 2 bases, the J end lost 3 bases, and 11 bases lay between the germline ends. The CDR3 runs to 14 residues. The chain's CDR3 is CASSFVSGDTEAFF. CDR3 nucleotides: TGCGCCAGCAGCTTTGTCTCGGGGGACACTGAAGCTTTCTTT.

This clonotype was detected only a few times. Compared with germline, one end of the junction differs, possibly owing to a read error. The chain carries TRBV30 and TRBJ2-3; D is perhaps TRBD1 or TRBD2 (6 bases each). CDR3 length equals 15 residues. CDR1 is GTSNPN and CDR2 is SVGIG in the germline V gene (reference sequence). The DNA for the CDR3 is TGTGCCTGGAGTATGTTGGGGGGCAGCACGGATACGCAGTATTTT. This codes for CAWSMLGGSTDTQYF.

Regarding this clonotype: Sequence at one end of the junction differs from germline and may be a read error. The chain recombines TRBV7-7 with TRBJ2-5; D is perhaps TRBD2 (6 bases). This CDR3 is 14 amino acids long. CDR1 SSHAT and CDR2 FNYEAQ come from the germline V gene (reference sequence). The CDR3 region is CASSFRGNQETRYF. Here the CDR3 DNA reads TGTGCCAGCAGCTTCCGGGGGAACCAAGAGACCCGGTACTTC.

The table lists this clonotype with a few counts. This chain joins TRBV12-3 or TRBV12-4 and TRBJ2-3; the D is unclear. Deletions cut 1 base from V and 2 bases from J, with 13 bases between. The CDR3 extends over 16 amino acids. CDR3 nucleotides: TGTGCCAGCAGTTTAGTTGCCCCCCGATCCACAGATACGCAGTATTTT. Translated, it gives CASSLVAPRSTDTQYF.

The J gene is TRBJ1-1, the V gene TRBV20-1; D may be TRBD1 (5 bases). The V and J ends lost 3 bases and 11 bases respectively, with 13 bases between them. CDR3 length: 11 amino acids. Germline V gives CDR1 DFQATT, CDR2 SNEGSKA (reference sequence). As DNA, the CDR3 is TGCAGTGCTAGGCCGAGGGGCGAGGCTTTCTTT. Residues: CSARPRGEAFF.

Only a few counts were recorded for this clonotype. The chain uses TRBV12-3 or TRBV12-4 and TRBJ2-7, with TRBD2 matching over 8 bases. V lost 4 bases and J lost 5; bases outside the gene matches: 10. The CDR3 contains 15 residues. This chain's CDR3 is CASSWGAGELNEQYF. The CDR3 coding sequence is TGTGCCAGCAGTTGGGGAGCGGGAGAACTAAACGAGCAGTACTTC.

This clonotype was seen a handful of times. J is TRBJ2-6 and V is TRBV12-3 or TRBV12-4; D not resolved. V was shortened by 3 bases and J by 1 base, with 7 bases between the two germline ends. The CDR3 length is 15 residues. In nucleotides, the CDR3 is TGTGCCAGCAGTTTTGGGCAGTCTGGGGCCAACGTCCTGACTTTC. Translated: CASSFGQSGANVLTF.

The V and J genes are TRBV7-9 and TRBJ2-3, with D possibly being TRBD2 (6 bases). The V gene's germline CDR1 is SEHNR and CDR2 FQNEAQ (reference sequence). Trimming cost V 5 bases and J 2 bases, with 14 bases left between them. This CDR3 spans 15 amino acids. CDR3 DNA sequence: TGTGCCAGCAGCGATAGGAGCGGGTTCACAGATACGCAGTATTTT. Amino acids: CASSDRSGFTDTQYF.

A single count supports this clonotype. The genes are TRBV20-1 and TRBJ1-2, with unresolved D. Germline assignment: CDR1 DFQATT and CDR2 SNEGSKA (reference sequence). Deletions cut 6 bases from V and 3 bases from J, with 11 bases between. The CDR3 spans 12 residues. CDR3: CSASSRDYGYTF. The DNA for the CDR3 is TGCAGTGCCAGCTCGCGGGACTATGGCTACACCTTC.

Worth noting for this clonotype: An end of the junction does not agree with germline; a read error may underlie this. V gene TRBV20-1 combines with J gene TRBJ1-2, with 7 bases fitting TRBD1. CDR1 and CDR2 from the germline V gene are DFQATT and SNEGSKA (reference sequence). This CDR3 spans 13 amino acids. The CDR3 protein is CSARGGSDYGYTF. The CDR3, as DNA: TGCAGTGCCAGAGGGGGCTCTGACTATGGCTACACCTTC.

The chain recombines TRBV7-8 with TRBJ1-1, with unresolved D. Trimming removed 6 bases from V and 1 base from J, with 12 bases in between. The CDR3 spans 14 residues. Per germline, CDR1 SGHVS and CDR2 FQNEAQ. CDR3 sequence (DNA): TGTGCCAGCAGGGATAGATGGGAGAACACTGAAGCTTTCTTT. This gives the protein CASRDRWENTEAFF.

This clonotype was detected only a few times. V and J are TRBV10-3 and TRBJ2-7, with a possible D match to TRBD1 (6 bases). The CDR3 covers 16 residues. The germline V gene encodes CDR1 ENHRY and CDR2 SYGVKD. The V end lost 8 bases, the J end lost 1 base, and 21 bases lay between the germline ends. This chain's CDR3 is CAIAGVGAVGSYEQYF. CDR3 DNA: TGTGCCATCGCAGGTGTGGGGGCAGTCGGATCCTACGAGCAGTACTTC.

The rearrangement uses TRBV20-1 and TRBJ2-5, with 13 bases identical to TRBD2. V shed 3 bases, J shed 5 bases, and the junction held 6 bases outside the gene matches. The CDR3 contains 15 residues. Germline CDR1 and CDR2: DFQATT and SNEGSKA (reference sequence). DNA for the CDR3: TGCAGTGCTAGGGGGACTAGCGGGGTAGGGGAGACCCAGTACTTC. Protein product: CSARGTSGVGETQYF.

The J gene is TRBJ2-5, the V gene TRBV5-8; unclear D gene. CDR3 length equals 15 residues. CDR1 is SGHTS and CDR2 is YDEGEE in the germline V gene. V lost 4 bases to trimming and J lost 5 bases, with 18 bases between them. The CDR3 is CASSPGPSGRETQYF. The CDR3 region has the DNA TGTGCCAGCAGCCCCGGGCCTTCTGGCCGGGAGACCCAGTACTTC. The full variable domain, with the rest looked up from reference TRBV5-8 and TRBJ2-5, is EAGVTQSPTHLIKTRGQQATLRCSPISGHTSVYWYQQALGLGLQFLLWYDEGEERNRGNFPPRFSGRQFPNYSSELNVNALELEDSALYLCASSPGPSGRETQYFGPGTRLLVL.

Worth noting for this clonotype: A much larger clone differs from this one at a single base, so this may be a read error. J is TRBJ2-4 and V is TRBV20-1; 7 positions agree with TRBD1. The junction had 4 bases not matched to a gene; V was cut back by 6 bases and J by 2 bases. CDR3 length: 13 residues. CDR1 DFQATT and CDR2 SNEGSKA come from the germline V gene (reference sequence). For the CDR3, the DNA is TGCAGTGCCAGGACAGGAACCAAAAACATTCAGTACTTC. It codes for CSARTGTKNIQYF.

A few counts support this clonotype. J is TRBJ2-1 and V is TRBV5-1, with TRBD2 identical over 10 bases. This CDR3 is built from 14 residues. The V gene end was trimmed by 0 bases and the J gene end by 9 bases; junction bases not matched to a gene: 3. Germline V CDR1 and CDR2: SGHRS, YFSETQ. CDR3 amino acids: CASSLAGTSAEQFF. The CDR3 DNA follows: TGCGCCAGCAGCTTGGCCGGGACTAGCGCTGAGCAGTTCTTC. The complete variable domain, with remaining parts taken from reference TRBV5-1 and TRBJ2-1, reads KAGVTQTPRYLIKTRGQQVTLSCSPISGHRSVSWYQQTPGQGLQFLFEYFSETQRNKGNFPGRFSGRQFSNSRSEMNVSTLELGDSALYLCASSLAGTSAEQFFGPGTRLTVL.

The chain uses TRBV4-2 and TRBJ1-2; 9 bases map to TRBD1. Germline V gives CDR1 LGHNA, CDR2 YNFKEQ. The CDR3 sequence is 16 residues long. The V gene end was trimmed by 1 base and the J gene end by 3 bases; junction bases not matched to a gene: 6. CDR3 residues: CASSQGLGTGYYGYTF. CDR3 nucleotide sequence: TGTGCCAGCAGCCAAGGATTAGGGACAGGGTACTATGGCTACACCTTC.

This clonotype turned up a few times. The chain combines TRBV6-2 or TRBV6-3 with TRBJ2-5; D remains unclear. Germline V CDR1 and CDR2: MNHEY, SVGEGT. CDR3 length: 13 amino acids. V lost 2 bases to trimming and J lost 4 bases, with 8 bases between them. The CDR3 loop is CASSYVSLETQYF. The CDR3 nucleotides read TGTGCCAGCAGTTACGTCAGCCTAGAGACCCAGTACTTC.

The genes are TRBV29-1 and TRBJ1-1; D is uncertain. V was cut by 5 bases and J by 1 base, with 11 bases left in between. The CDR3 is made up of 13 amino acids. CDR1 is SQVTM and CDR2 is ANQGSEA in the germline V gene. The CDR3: CSVSRARNTEAFF. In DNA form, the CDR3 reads TGCAGCGTTAGCCGGGCCCGGAACACTGAAGCTTTCTTT.

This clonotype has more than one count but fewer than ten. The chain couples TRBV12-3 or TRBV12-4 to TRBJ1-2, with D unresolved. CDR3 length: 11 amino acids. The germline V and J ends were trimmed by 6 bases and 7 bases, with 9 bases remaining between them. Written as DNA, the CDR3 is TGTGCCAGCAGCCAAGCGGTTGGCTACACCTTC. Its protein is CASSQAVGYTF.

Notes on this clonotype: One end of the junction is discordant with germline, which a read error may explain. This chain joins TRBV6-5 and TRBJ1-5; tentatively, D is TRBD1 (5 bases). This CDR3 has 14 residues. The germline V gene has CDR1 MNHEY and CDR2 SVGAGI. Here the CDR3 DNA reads TGTGCCGGCAGCCGTGACAGCGGTAATCAGCCCCAGCATTTT. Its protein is CAGSRDSGNQPQHF.

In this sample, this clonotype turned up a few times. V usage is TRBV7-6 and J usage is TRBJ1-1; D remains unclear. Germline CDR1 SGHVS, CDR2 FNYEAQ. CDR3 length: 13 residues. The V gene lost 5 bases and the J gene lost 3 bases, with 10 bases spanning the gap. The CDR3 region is CASSPPFHTEAFF. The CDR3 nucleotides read TGTGCCAGCAGCCCCCCATTTCACACTGAAGCTTTCTTT. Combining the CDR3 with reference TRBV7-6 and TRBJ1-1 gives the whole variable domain GAGVSQSPRYKVTKRGQDVALRCDPISGHVSLYWYRQALGQGPEFLTYFNYEAQQDKSGLPNDRFSAERPEGSISTLTIQRTEQRDSAMYRCASSPPFHTEAFFGQGTRLTVV.

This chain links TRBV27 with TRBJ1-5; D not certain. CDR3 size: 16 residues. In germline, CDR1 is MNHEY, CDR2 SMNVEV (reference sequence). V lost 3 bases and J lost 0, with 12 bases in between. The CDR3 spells CASSLRPLYSNQPQHF. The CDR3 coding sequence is TGTGCCAGCAGTTTGAGGCCCCTCTATAGCAATCAGCCCCAGCATTTT.